The 14 T cell receptor beta chains below all came from one sample that was sequenced in a study of cytomegalovirus exposure and HLA in healthy donors. The study ran its PCR with 60 Vbeta and 13 Jbeta primers. Only in-frame clones appear in the TCRdb table, and some are missing; sequencing was by immunoSEQ multiplex PCR. Of approximately 170,000 clones listed, about 85% are singletons. Input material: PBMCs. Every receptor here comes from a man aged 45-65 years in good health and CMV-seropositive.

The genes are TRBV28 and TRBJ2-5, with a weak D call TRBD2 (5 bases). Germline CDR1 MDHEN, CDR2 SYDVKM. Deletions cut 5 bases from V and 5 bases from J, with 9 bases between. The CDR3 sequence is 12 residues long. This chain's CDR3 is CASSDPGETQYF. The CDR3 DNA follows: TGTGCCAGCAGTGATCCGGGGGAGACCCAGTACTTC.

Only a few counts were recorded for this clone. This chain links TRBV4-2 with TRBJ2-7, with TRBD2 as a possible D gene (5 bases). This CDR3 comprises 14 residues. CDR1 is LGHNA, CDR2 YNFKEQ, per germline. Trimming removed 0 bases from V and 6 bases from J, with 12 bases in between. CDR3: CASSQEAVGSEQYF. The CDR3 DNA is TGTGCCAGCAGCCAAGAGGCGGTGGGGAGCGAGCAGTACTTC.

The chain joins TRBV5-5 to TRBJ1-4; D is possibly TRBD1 (5 bases). Germline CDR1 and CDR2: SGHKS and YYEKEE (reference sequence). The V and J ends lost 0 bases and 7 bases respectively, with 10 bases between them. The CDR3 has 14 amino acids. The CDR3 spells CASSLGGAGEKLFF. CDR3 DNA: TGTGCCAGCAGCTTGGGTGGGGCCGGTGAAAAACTGTTTTTT.

This clone was observed once. For the CDR3, the DNA is TGTGCCAGCACAGGCAAAAACATTCAGTACTTC. Translation: CASTGKNIQYF. The chain couples TRBV28 to TRBJ2-4; no clear D. Germline assignment: CDR1 MDHEN and CDR2 SYDVKM. V lost 7 bases to trimming and J lost 3 bases, with 4 bases between them. The CDR3 totals 11 residues.

The chain combines TRBV7-8 with TRBJ2-3; D is unclear. The CDR3 totals 13 residues. Germline CDR1 is SGHVS and CDR2 is FQNEAQ. With 4 bases removed from V and 6 bases from J, the gap between germline ends came to 11 bases. The CDR3 is CASSWLSRDTQYF. CDR3 in DNA: TGTGCCAGCAGCTGGCTGTCTAGGGATACGCAGTATTTT.

The V and J genes are TRBV4-1 and TRBJ2-2; no definite D call. Germline lookup yields CDR1 MGHRA and CDR2 YSYEKL. Trimming left V 1 base short and J 0 bases short, with 9 bases between. The CDR3 covers 16 residues. The CDR3 loop is CASSQASPPNTGELFF. As DNA, the CDR3 is TGCGCCAGCAGCCAAGCTTCCCCCCCGAACACCGGGGAGCTGTTTTTT.

The chain's CDR3 is CASSLGGGIPYEQYF. The CDR3 region has the DNA TGCGCCAGCAGCTTAGGCGGGGGGATTCCCTACGAGCAGTACTTC. The genes are TRBV5-1 and TRBJ2-7; TRBD2 matches 8 bases. From germline, CDR1 is SGHRS and CDR2 YFSETQ. V was clipped by 2 bases and J by 2 bases; unmatched bases: 6. The CDR3 is made up of 15 amino acids.

V usage is TRBV5-5 and J usage is TRBJ1-5; TRBD1 matches at 9 bases. Germline CDR1 is SGHKS and CDR2 is YYEKEE (reference sequence). This CDR3 has 16 residues. Losses at the gene ends were 2 bases for V and 4 bases for J; bases not matched to a gene: 7. The DNA for the CDR3 is TGTGCCAGCAGCTTATTGGGACAGGGTGGTAATCAGCCCCAGCATTTT. As protein: CASSLLGQGGNQPQHF.

J is TRBJ1-1 and V is TRBV27; maybe TRBD1 (6 bases). With 6 bases removed from V and 1 base from J, the gap between germline ends came to 12 bases. The germline CDR1 and CDR2 sequences are MNHEY and SMNVEV (reference sequence). There are 14 residues in the CDR3. CDR3 sequence (DNA): TGTGCCAGCAGGGTGGGCAGGGGGAACACTGAAGCTTTCTTT. This translates into CASRVGRGNTEAFF.

This chain joins TRBV2 and TRBJ2-7; TRBD1 matches 7 bases. J lost 6 bases, V lost 11 bases, and 13 bases had no gene match. CDR3 length equals 13 residues. Germline values: CDR1 SNHLY, CDR2 FYNNEI. In nucleotides, the CDR3 is TGTGCCGTTGAGGACAGGAGGCATGGCGAGCAGTACTTC. Amino acids: CAVEDRRHGEQYF.

The chain recombines TRBV7-3 with TRBJ2-1, with a possible D match to TRBD1 (6 bases). Germline V gene sequence: CDR1 SGHTA, CDR2 FQGTGA. This CDR3 contains 15 residues. V dropped 5 bases and J dropped 4 bases, with 15 bases sitting between them. The CDR3 sequence: CASSPQGFAYNEQFF. In DNA form, the CDR3 reads TGTGCCAGCAGCCCACAGGGCTTCGCATACAATGAGCAGTTCTTC. The complete variable domain, with remaining parts taken from reference TRBV7-3 and TRBJ2-1, reads GAGVSQTPSNKVTEKGKYVELRCDPISGHTALYWYRQSLGQGPEFLIYFQGTGAADDSGLPNDRFFAVRPEGSVSTLKIQRTERGDSAVYLCASSPQGFAYNEQFFGPGTRLTVL.

The count of this clone is one. This chain uses TRBV28 with TRBJ1-2; possibly TRBD1 for D (6 bases). Germline V CDR1 and CDR2: MDHEN, SYDVKM. The V and J ends lost 6 bases and 4 bases respectively, with 15 bases between them. This CDR3 is built from 14 residues. Written as DNA, the CDR3 is TGTGCCAGCAGGCACCAAACAGGGCGCTATGGCTACACCTTC. Its protein product is CASRHQTGRYGYTF.

This clone showed up just a few times. The chain links TRBV25-1 to TRBJ2-6; 9 nucleotides align to TRBD1. Per germline, CDR1 MGHDK and CDR2 SYGVNS. The V gene end was trimmed by 6 bases and the J gene end by 0 bases; junction bases not matched to a gene: 6. This CDR3 spans 17 amino acids. The CDR3 DNA reads as TGTGCCAGCAGGGGTACAGGGGGCCACTCTGGGGCCAACGTCCTGACTTTC. Protein product: CASRGTGGHSGANVLTF.

A word on this clone: A read error may produce the germline difference seen at one junction end. The CDR3 loop reads CASRHEENTEAFF. In DNA, the CDR3 is TGTGCGAGCAGGCACGAGGAGAACACTGAAGCTTTCTTT. V and J are TRBV7-3 and TRBJ1-1; no definite D call. CDR1 is SGHTA, CDR2 FQGTGA, per germline. The CDR3 totals 13 residues.